This TCR beta chain stems from a study of cytomegalovirus exposure and HLA in healthy donors (dated by TCRdb to about 2017). In terms of the full investigation: In an earlier analysis of 550 to 750 of the donors, 276 Gb of sequence data and about 110 million unique TCR beta sequences from about 179 million T cells were reported. An early release that covered around 590 HLA-typed donors contained approximately 290 gigabases of sequencing data and 85 million to 100 million unique TCR sequences. Of the approximately 400 genotyped donors, 81% were placed in the genetic ancestry cluster associated with self-reported Caucasian donors. The study aimed to test whether signatures of past pathogen exposure could be identified by cataloging public T cell receptors. The study used immunosequencing to profile the T cell repertoires of approximately 640 subjects and linked those repertoires to cytomegalovirus serostatus. Along with the 666-subject first cohort, a separate validation cohort of around 110 different subjects was used. To predict cytomegalovirus infection status, the study brought together high-throughput TCR immunosequencing, statistical association of individual TCRs with disease status, and machine learning. A later analysis re-examined previously published TCR beta repertoires from just over 650 donors and added high-resolution HLA genotyping to investigate patterns of TCR occurrence. Rather than drawing on any new phenotypic data, the later analysis identified candidate immune exposures from TCR beta sequences and the way those sequences occurred across donors. An earlier analysis of 450 to 750 of the donors used high-throughput TCR beta sequencing to judge whether each TCR beta V gene segment behaved as functional or pseudogenic. Alongside the repertoire data, information on donor age, sex, ethnicity and CMV serostatus was compiled. A later genetic analysis used genome-wide SNP genotypes for about 60% of the roughly 670 donors, treating that subset as a discovery cohort. All discovery cohort repertoires had been generated on a single sequencing platform. HLA typing covered class I and class II loci at four-digit resolution. Typing coverage varied by locus: 629-630 donors for A, B, C, DRB1 and DQB1; roughly 510 for DQA1; more than 600 for DPA1; roughly 450 for DPB1. Because of strong linkage in the cohort, roughly five DR-DQ haplotypes were treated as single units for association and clustering. On average, around 240,000 unique TCR beta nucleotide sequences were sequenced per donor among more than 350 genotyped donors of the cohort, with around 19% of those sequences being non-productive.

V is pruned by 2 bases and J by 0 bases, leaving 6 bases of the junction without a gene match. Including cysteine and phenylalanine, the CDR3 has 18 amino acids. Here the CDR3 DNA is all that survives: 54 bases in frame from base 1. CDR1 and CDR2, per the germline V gene, are SGDLS and YYNGEE. As for this clone: The antigen it binds to is not known.

On the study overall, not on this receptor specifically: In this cohort, only TCR beta chains were sequenced, and detectable features were limited by the absence of alpha or paired-chain data. A later analysis found that TCR association rates varied across HLA loci, with DRB1 alleles showing the most associated TCRs and HLA-C alleles the fewest. Presence/absence analyses assumed roughly uniform sequencing depth across donors, an assumption that may not hold. Compared with equally common non-associated chains, HLA-associated TCR beta chains in a later analysis were more clonally expanded and had lower generation probabilities. The classifier was reported to diagnose cytomegalovirus status with high specificity and sensitivity in both the original cohort and the validation cohort. Immune exposure information for the cohort was limited to CMV serostatus. In an earlier analysis of over 550 of the donors, most TCR beta V segments were observed in productive rearrangements about 90% or about 30% of the time, broadly matching IMGT annotations. Most TCR sequences were seen in very few donors, while some public TCRs were found in many individuals. In vitro tests confirmed that a few of the cytomegalovirus-associated TCR beta chains recognize cytomegalovirus antigens. In a later analysis, several top co-occurrence clusters were reported to appear linked to parvovirus B19, influenza, CMV and Epstein-Barr virus. The authors suggested that the approach could potentially be extended to other disease states and immunological phenotypes. Because HLA typing was unavailable for some donors at each locus, only the typed subset was used in association tests. In a later analysis, 15,000 to 20,000 TCR beta sequences were associated with specific HLA alleles at a false discovery rate of 0.05. According to a later analysis, most CMV-associated TCR beta chains appeared to be HLA-restricted, and the HLA associations seemed to be driven largely by CMV exposure. Linkage disequilibrium might explain the correlated functional status among segregating V segments, but an unknown experimental factor could not be ruled out. In a later genetic analysis, a missense DCLRE1C variant was associated with V-gene and J-gene trimming of TCR beta chains, and the association was replicated in an independent cohort. The study listed 164 TCR beta chains as associated with cytomegalovirus. Strong co-occurrence of HLA alleles, especially DR and DQ, made assigning TCR associations to individual alleles difficult. A further reported finding was that TCR beta sequences accurately predicted the HLA-A and HLA-B alleles for most subjects in the first cohort. Some IMGT-functional V segments, including TRBV6-2 and TRBV6-3, could not be distinguished by the 87-base-pair reads and were therefore excluded. Because counts were too low, seventeen rarely observed V segments, including chromosome 9 orphons, were left out of the earlier analysis of approximately 500 of the donors. The sequencing pipeline was judged likely to have produced a cluster of highly shared sequence variants as a technical artifact. According to a later genetic analysis, donors in an Asian-associated ancestry cluster had fewer N-insertions in productive TCRs than the approximately 690-donor mean.

The cohort comprised 666 healthy bone marrow donors. At the time of sampling, all cohort members were nominally healthy, though unrecorded immune exposures were likely present. The donor was CMV seropositive and was included in the group of approximately 310 seropositive cohort members. A peripheral blood sample was provided by each donor, and peripheral blood mononuclear cells were used for TCR beta sequencing. Genomic DNA extraction from the blood cell samples was performed with the Qiagen DNeasy Blood Extraction Kit. The library was produced with the immunoSEQ multiplex PCR assay. For the multiplex PCR, a mixture combining 60 forward primers for TCR Vbeta segments and 13 reverse primers for TCR Jbeta segments was used. The CDR3 region of rearranged TCR beta genes was amplified from genomic DNA by a multiplex PCR assay. The amplified TCR beta libraries were sequenced on the Illumina HiSeq System as 87-base-pair reads. The authors processed their data as follows. In a later analysis, tens of millions of unique TCR beta chains were counted across the 650 to 750 repertoires, and roughly 11 million of these chains were shared by at least two donors. Raw reads were error-corrected and collapsed into unique sequences with a nearest-neighbor algorithm that merged closely related sequences to remove PCR and sequencing errors. To assign V, D and J gene segments, CDR3 sequences were aligned to IMGT reference sequences. For a sequence to be retained, a match of at least six nucleotides to both a V gene segment and a J gene segment was required. A rearrangement was called productive if the CDR3 had no stop codons and remained in frame with V and J, and every other rearrangement was called non-productive. CDR3 was defined according to IMGT convention as the region running from the second conserved V-encoded cysteine to the conserved J-encoded phenylalanine. The earlier analysis of 450 to 750 of the donors excluded any sequence lacking an unambiguous match to a single V gene segment. An earlier analysis of almost 600 of the donors classified V segments as functional when productive rearrangements were above 56.7% and as segregating when the standard deviation between donors was above 5%. A statistical classification framework was built to diagnose cytomegalovirus status from the catalog of TCR beta chain sequences. In a later analysis, TCR nucleotide sequences were compared against IMGT/GENE-DB human TR gene sequences so that V and J genes could be assigned. In a later analysis, CDR3 sequences and most-parsimonious VDJ recombination scenarios were assigned using the TCRdist pipeline. In a later analysis, every TCR beta chain was defined by the combination of its CDR3 amino acid sequence and its V-gene family, and reads without a unique V-gene family were dropped. A later analysis removed 600 or so highly shared, low-generation-probability nucleotide sequences to deal with suspected cross-contamination and a sequencing artifact. A later analysis calculated a clonal expansion index for each public chain from normalized within-repertoire ranks of inferred template counts. Generation probabilities in a later analysis came from a VDJ recombination model fitted to out-of-frame rearrangements, and those results were checked against IGoR. Hypergeometric tests were used in a later analysis to score TCR-TCR, TCR-HLA and TCR-CMV co-occurrence, with a repertoire-size bias correction applied to the TCR pairs. A later analysis estimated false discovery rates by permuting HLA or CMV assignments 20 times. In a later analysis, co-occurring TCRs were grouped using DBSCAN, with TCRdist sequence similarity added in when clustering inside HLA-allele-positive subsets. Repertoires with fewer than 30,000 or more than 120,000 public chains were left out of co-occurrence clustering, as were a handful of repertoires with anomalous nucleotide sharing. What TCRdb holds here is the immuneACCESS table cut down to in-frame rearrangements. Part of the clones is not present; checked against another copy, under half of the missing clones reflect an unresolved V gene, and the others are unexplained. Clone size and V and J calls were adopted from that table, with D and trimming inferred from the DNA. The sample table gives 200,000 or so clones. The leading ten clones occupy 0.9% to 1.4% of the sample.

The sequenced material came from PBMCs. The receptor's source is a girl aged 2 to 9 in good health and CMV-seropositive. The sequence joins TRBV9 to TRBJ2-3; 13 middle bases align to TRBD2. The CDR3 region has the sequence CASSVKLAGGASTDTQYF. The DNA sequence is given as TGTGCCAGCAGCGTCAAACTAGCGGGAGGGGCTAGCACAGATACGCAGTATTTT.